The 3 T cell receptor beta chains reported below all come from one sample, sequenced in a study of T cell changes during pregnancy in multiple sclerosis. Assay: immunoSEQ multiplex PCR; the TCRdb copy retains only in-frame clones and omits some. Here the sample spans 30,000 to 40,000 clones, over 80% being singletons. This material consisted of CD8+ T cells from peripheral blood mononuclear cells, taken before pregnancy. These TCRs come from a female donor with multiple sclerosis, enrolled in a pregnancy study.

The chain carries TRBV7-8 and TRBJ2-5; 12 bases line up with TRBD1. This CDR3 region has 16 residues. Trimming removed 5 bases from V and 6 bases from J; junction bases left unmatched: 10. Germline V gene sequence: CDR1 SGHVS, CDR2 FQNEAQ. Here the CDR3 DNA reads TGTGCCAGCAGCGGGGGACAGGGGGCCCTTGGAAAGACCCAGTACTTC. Amino acids: CASSGGQGALGKTQYF.

Note on this clone: Mismatch with germline at one junction end may stem from a read error. The CDR3 DNA sequence: TGTGCCAGCAGTTACTCGGCCCAGGGCGGCGCCGAAGAATTC. Translation gives CASSYSAQGGAEEF. The chain couples TRBV6-5 to TRBJ1-2; maybe TRBD1 (5 bases). CDR3 length: 14 residues. Looked up from germline, CDR1 is MNHEY and CDR2 is SVGAGI.

The chain has TRBV5-4 and TRBJ1-1, with 9 bases matching TRBD1. V dropped 4 bases and J dropped 13; count of bases not matched to a gene: 8. CDR1 SGHNT and CDR2 YYREEE come from the germline V gene (reference sequence). This CDR3 has 12 amino acids. For the CDR3, the DNA is TGTGCCAGCAGCGGACCGGGACAGGGCGGTTTCTTT. Amino acid sequence: CASSGPGQGGFF.